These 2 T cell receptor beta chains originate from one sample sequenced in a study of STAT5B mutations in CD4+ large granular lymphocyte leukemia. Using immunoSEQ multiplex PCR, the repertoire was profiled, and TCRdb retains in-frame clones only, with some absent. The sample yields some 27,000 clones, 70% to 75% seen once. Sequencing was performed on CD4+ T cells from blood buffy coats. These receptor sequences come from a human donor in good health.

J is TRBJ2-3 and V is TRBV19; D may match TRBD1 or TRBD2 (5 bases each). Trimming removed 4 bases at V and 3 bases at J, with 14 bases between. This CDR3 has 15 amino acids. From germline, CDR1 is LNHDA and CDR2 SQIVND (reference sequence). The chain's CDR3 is CASSKQEAGTDTQYF. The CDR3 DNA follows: TGTGCCAGTAGTAAACAGGAGGCTGGAACAGATACGCAGTATTTT.

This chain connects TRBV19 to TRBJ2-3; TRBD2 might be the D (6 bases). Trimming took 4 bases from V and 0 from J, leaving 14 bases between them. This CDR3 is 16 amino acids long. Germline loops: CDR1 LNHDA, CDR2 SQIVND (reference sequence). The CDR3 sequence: CASSRRDSVSTDTQYF. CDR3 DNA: TGTGCCAGTAGTAGACGGGACTCGGTTAGCACAGATACGCAGTATTTT. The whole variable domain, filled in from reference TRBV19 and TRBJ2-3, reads DGGITQSPKYLFRKEGQNVTLSCEQNLNHDAMYWYRQDPGQGLRLIYYSQIVNDFQKGDIAEGYSVSREKKESFPLTVTSAQKNPTAFYLCASSRRDSVSTDTQYFGPGTRLTVL.